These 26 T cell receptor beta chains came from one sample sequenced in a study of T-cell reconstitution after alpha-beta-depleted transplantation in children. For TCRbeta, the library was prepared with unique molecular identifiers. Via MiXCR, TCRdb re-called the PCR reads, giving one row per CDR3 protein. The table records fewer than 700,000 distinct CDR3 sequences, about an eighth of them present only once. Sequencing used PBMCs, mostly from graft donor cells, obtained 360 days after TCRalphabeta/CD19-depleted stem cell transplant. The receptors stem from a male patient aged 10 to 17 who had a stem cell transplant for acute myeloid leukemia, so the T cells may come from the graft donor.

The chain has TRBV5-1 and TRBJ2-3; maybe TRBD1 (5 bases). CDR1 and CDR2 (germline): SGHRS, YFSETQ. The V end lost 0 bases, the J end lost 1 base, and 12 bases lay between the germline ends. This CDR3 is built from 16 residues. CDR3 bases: TGCGCCAGCAGCTTGGGATCCCTGACAGGCACAGATACGCAGTATTTT. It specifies CASSLGSLTGTDTQYF.

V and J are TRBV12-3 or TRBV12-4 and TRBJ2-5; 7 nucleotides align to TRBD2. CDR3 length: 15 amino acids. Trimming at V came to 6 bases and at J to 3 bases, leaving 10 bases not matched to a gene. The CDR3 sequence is CASSQSGLAEETQYF. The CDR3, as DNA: TGTGCCAGCAGCCAATCCGGGCTAGCGGAAGAGACCCAGTACTTC.

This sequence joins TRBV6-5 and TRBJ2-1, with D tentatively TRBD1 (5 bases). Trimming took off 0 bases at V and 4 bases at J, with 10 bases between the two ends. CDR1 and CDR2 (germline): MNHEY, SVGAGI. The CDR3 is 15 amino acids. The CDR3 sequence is CASSYSGPTYNEQFF. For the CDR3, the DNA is TGTGCCAGCAGTTACTCGGGGCCAACATACAATGAGCAGTTCTTC.

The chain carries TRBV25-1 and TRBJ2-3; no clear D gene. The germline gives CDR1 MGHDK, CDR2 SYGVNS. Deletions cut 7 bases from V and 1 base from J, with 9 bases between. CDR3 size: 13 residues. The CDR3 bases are TGTGCCAGCATCGGAGCTGGCACAGATACGCAGTATTTT. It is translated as CASIGAGTDTQYF. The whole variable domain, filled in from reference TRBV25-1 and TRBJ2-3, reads EADIYQTPRYLVIGTGKKITLECSQTMGHDKMYWYQQDPGMELHLIHYSYGVNSTEKGDLSSESTVSRIRTEHFPLTLESARPSHTSQYLCASIGAGTDTQYFGPGTRLTVL.

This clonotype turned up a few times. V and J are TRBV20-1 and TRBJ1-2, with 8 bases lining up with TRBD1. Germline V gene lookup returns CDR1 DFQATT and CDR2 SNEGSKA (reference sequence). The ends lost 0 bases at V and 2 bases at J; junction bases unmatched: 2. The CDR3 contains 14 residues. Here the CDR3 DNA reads TGCAGTGCTAGAGATGACAGGGGCAACTATGGCTACACCTTC. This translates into CSARDDRGNYGYTF.

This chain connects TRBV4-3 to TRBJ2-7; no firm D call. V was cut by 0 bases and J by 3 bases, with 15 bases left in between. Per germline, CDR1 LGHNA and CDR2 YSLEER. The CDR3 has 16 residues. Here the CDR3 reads CASSQDFGRGVYEQYF. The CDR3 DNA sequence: TGCGCCAGCAGCCAAGATTTCGGTAGAGGCGTCTACGAGCAGTACTTC.

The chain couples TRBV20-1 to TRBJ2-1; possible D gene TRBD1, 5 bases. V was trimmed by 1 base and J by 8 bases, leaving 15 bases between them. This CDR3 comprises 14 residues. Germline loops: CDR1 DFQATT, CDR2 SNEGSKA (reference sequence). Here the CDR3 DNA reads TGCAGTGCTAGAGGGCCGCAGGGTAGGGATGAGCAGTTCTTC. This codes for CSARGPQGRDEQFF.

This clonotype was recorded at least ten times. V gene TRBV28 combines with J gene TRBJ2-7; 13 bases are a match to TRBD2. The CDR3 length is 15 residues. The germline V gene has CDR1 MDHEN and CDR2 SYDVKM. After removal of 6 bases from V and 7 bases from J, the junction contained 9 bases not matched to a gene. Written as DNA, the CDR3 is TGTGCCAGCAGGACCCTCGGACTAGCGGGAGAAGAGCAGTACTTC. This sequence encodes CASRTLGLAGEEQYF.

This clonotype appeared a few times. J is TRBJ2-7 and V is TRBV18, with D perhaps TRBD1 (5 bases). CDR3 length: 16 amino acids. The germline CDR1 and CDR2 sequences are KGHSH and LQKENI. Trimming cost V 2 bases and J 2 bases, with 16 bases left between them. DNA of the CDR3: TGTGCCAGCTCACCAGGCGCCCCAGGGCCCCCCTACGAGCAGTACTTC. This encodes CASSPGAPGPPYEQYF.

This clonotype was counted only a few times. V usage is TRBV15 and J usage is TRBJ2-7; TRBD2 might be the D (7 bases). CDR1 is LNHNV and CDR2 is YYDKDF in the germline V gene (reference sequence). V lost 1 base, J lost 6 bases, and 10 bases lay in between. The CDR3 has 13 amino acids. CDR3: CATSRAGGAEQYF. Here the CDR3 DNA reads TGTGCCACCAGCAGAGCTGGGGGGGCCGAGCAGTACTTC.

CDR3 DNA sequence: TGCAGTGCTAGAGATCGGGCCAACCGGAGGCAGTACAATGAGCAGTTCTTC. As protein: CSARDRANRRQYNEQFF. The gene calls are TRBV20-1 and TRBJ2-1; TRBD2 is a possible D gene (5 bases). Trimming cost V 0 bases and J 4 bases, with 19 bases left between them. Germline V gene lookup returns CDR1 DFQATT and CDR2 SNEGSKA (reference sequence). The CDR3 is made up of 17 amino acids.

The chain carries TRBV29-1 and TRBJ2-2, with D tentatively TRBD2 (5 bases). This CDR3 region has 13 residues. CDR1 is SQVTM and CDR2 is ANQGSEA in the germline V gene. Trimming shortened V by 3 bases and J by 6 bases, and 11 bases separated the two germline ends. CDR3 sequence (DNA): TGCAGCGTTGATTACGGGGAATCCGGGGAGCTGTTTTTT. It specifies CSVDYGESGELFF.

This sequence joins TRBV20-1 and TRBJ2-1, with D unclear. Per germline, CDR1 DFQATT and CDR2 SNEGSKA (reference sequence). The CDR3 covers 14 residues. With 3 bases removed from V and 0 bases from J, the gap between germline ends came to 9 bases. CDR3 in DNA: TGCAGTGCTAGGATCCTAAGCTCCTACAATGAGCAGTTCTTC. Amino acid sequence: CSARILSSYNEQFF.

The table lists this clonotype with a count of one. The CDR3 coding sequence is TGTGCCAGCAGCTTCCAGCGGGGAAGCACAGATACGCAGTATTTT. Translated: CASSFQRGSTDTQYF. The rearrangement uses TRBV7-2 and TRBJ2-3; 7 nucleotides agree with TRBD2. After removal of 3 bases from V and 0 bases from J, the junction contained 3 bases not matched to a gene. Germline CDR1 reads SGHTA; CDR2 reads FQGNSA. CDR3 length: 15 residues.

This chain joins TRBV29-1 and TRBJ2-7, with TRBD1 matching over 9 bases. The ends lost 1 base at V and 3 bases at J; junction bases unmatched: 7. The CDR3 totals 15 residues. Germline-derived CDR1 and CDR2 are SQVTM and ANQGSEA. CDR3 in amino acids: CSVEVSGTGIYEQYF. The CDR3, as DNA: TGCAGCGTTGAAGTGTCCGGGACAGGGATCTACGAGCAGTACTTC.

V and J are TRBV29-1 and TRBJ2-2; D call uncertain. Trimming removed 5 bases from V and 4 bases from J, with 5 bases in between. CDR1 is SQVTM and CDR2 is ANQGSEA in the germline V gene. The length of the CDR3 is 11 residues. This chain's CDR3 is CSVLFTGELFF. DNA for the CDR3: TGCAGCGTTTTATTCACCGGGGAGCTGTTTTTT.

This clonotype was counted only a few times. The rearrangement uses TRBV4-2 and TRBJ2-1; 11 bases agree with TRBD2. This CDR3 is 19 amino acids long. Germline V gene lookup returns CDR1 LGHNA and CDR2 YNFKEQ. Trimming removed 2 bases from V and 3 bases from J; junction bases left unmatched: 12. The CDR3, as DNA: TGTGCCAGCAGCCAACCGGGACTAGCGGAGCACCGTTTCTACAATGAGCAGTTCTTC. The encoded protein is CASSQPGLAEHRFYNEQFF.

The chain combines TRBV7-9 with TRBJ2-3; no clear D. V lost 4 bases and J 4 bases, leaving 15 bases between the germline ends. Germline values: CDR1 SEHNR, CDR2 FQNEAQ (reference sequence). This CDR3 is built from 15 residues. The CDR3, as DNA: TGTGCCAGCAGCTATGACATGAGGTACCCAGATACGCAGTATTTT. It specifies CASSYDMRYPDTQYF. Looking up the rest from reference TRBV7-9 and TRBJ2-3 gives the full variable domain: DTGVSQNPRHKITKRGQNVTFRCDPISEHNRLYWYRQTLGQGPEFLTYFQNEAQLEKSRLLSDRFSAERPKGSFSTLEIQRTEQGDSAMYLCASSYDMRYPDTQYFGPGTRLTVL.

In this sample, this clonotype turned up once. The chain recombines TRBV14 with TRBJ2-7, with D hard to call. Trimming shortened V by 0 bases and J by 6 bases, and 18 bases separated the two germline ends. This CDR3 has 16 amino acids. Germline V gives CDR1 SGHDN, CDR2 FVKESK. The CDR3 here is CASSQDKRSFLGEQYF. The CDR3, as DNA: TGTGCCAGCAGCCAAGATAAAAGGTCTTTTCTCGGCGAGCAGTACTTC.

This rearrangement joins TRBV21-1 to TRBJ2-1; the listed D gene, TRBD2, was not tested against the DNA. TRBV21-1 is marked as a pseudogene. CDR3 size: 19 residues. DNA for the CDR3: TGTGCCAGCAGCAGGGGACTACCTGAATCCCTAAGGTCCTACAATGAGCAGTTCTTC. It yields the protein CASSRGLPESLRSYNEQFF.

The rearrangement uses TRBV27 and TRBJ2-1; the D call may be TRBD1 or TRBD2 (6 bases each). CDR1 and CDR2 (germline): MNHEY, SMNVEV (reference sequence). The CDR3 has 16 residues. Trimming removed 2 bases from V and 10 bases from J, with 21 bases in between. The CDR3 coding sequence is TGTGCCAGCAGTTTAGTGAGACTAGGGGGAAGTTGGGAGCAGTTCTTC. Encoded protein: CASSLVRLGGSWEQFF.

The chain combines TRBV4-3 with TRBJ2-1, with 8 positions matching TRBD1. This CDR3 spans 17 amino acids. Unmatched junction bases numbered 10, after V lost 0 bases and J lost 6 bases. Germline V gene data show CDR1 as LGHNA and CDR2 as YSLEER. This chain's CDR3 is CASSQEWTGRNPNEQFF. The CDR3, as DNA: TGCGCCAGCAGCCAAGAGTGGACAGGGAGAAACCCCAATGAGCAGTTCTTC.

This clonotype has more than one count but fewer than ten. The CDR3 DNA sequence: TGTGCCAGCAGTTTATTACCCGTAGCCAAAAACATTCAGTACTTC. This encodes CASSLLPVAKNIQYF. This rearrangement joins TRBV28 to TRBJ2-4; D gene uncertain. Germline V CDR1 and CDR2: MDHEN, SYDVKM. V dropped 1 base and J dropped 0 bases, with 7 bases sitting between them. CDR3 length: 15 residues.

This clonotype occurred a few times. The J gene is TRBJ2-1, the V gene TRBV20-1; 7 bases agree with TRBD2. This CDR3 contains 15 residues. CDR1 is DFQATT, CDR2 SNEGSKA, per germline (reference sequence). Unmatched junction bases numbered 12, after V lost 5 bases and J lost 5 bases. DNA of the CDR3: TGCAGTGCTGTTCGGAGCCCGGGGAGGGACAATGAGCAGTTCTTC. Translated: CSAVRSPGRDNEQFF.

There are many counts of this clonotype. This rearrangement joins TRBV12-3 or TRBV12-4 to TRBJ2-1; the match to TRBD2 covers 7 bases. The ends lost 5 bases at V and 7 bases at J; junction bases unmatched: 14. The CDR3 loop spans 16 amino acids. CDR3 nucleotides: TGTGCCAGCAGTCCCCCCAAGAACGGGAGGAGTAATGAGCAGTTCTTC. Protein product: CASSPPKNGRSNEQFF.

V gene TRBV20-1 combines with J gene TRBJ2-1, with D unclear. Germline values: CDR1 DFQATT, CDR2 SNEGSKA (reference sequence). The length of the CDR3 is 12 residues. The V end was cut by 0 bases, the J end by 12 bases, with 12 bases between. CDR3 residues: CSARDVHLVQFF. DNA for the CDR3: TGCAGTGCTAGAGATGTACACTTAGTGCAGTTCTTC.